This is a list of T cell receptor beta chains from one sample in a study of beta chain features in type 1 diabetes. Here immunoSEQ multiplex PCR was the method, and the copy in TCRdb shows in-frame clones only, minus some. Among approximately 250,000 clones listed, roughly an eighth were seen once. The sample consisted of naive CD4+ T cells from blood. The receptors come from a woman in her thirties or forties in good health. The CDR3 runs from the conserved cysteine through the conserved F or W. A D gene is named only where the DNA matches it firmly. Rows may omit the clone size; those that give it use once, few, many or a size class.

d_call	j_call	clone_size	v_call	cdr3_nt	cdr3_aa
NA	TRBJ1-1	few	TRBV6-5	TGTGCCAGCAGTTACTCGAGTTCCATGAACACTGAAGCTTTCTTT	CASSYSSSMNTEAFF
NA	TRBJ2-1	NA	TRBV7-2	TGTGCCAGCAACCCAGTTTGGCTGTTTAATGAGCAGTTCTTC	CASNPVWLFNEQFF
NA	TRBJ1-1	few	TRBV21-1	TGTGCCAGCAGTGGGAAGGGTGAGGGCACTGAAGCTTTCTTT	CASSGKGEGTEAFF
NA	TRBJ2-6	few	TRBV6-5	TGTGCCAGCATCCAGGGCAACGCTGGGGCCAACGTCCTGACTTTC	CASIQGNAGANVLTF
TRBD1	TRBJ1-2	NA	TRBV9	TGTGCCAGCAGCGTTTTGACAGGGAGCTACGGCTACACCTTC	CASSVLTGSYGYTF
TRBD1	TRBJ1-2	NA	TRBV19	TGTGCCAGTAGTAGGACAGGGAAAGCCTATGGCTACACCTTC	CASSRTGKAYGYTF
NA	TRBJ2-7	few	TRBV5-5	TGTGCCAGCAGTTTAATCCCCGAGAACAGATACGAGCAGTACTTC	CASSLIPENRYEQYF
NA	TRBJ2-5	many	TRBV29-1	TGCAGCGTTGAGGGTTACGGGTGGGAGACCCAGTACTTC	CSVEGYGWETQYF
NA	TRBJ1-6	few	TRBV11-2	TGTGCCAGCAGCTTAGTGAGGGTGCTTACACCCCTCCACTTT	CASSLVRVLTPLHF
NA	TRBJ1-3	NA	TRBV6-6	TGTGCCAGCAGTTACGCTCTGGGGCAAGGAAACACCATATATTTT	CASSYALGQGNTIYF
NA	TRBJ1-5	NA	TRBV7-2	TGTGCCAGCAGCTTATTTCCTTATCAGCCCCAGCATTTT	CASSLFPYQPQHF
NA	TRBJ1-2	few	TRBV7-2	TGTGCCAGCAGCTTCCGCCGAAGTCCGGGTGGTAACTATGGCTACACCTTC	CASSFRRSPGGNYGYTF